A selection of T cell receptor beta chains follows, all from one sample in a study of cytomegalovirus exposure and HLA in healthy donors. The data were produced by immunoSEQ multiplex PCR, yet TCRdb's version contains in-frame clones alone and is incomplete. The data contain just over 85,000 clones, about 74% of them seen just once; the ten biggest clones take up roughly 3%. Material for sequencing was PBMCs. The receptors stem from a middle-aged man in good health and CMV-seronegative. The CDR3 runs from the conserved cysteine through the conserved F or W. The order of the fields is V gene, D gene, CDR3 length, clone size, J gene, CDR3 protein, CDR3 DNA. The D gene is left open where the match is weak. Where a row states a size, it is once, few, many or the class of an expanded clone; other rows omit it.

TRBV7-8	TRBD1	14	.	TRBJ1-4	CASSSRGTGEKLFF	TGTGCCAGCAGCTCCAGGGGGACGGGGGAAAAACTGTTTTTT
TRBV12-2	.	14	.	TRBJ1-2	CASRLCSDSYGYTF	TGTGCAAGTCGCTTATGTTCAGATTCCTATGGCTACACCTTC
TRBV11-2	TRBD1	15	once	TRBJ1-4	CASSASTGANEKLFF	TGTGCCAGCAGCGCGTCGACAGGGGCCAATGAAAAACTGTTTTTT
TRBV30	.	15	.	TRBJ1-5	CAWRHPGGSNQPQHF	TGTGCCTGGAGGCATCCGGGGGGCAGCAATCAGCCCCAGCATTTT
TRBV21-1	.	10	.	TRBJ1-1	CASPAGEAFF	TGTGCCAGCCCGGCAGGTGAAGCTTTCTTT
TRBV6-1	TRBD2	18	few	TRBJ2-5	CASSEGTASGGYWETQYF	TGTGCCAGCAGTGAAGGGACCGCTAGCGGGGGATACTGGGAGACCCAGTACTTC
TRBV4-1	.	16	.	TRBJ2-1	CASSQDTPGIYNEQFF	TGCGCCAGCAGCCAAGATACCCCTGGCATATACAATGAGCAGTTCTTC
TRBV5-4	.	16	.	TRBJ1-2	CASSHDSSGANYGYTF	TGTGCCAGCAGCCACGACAGTTCAGGGGCGAACTATGGCTACACCTTC
TRBV6-6	.	14	few	TRBJ2-4	CASSYRGNEDIQYF	TGTGCCAGCAGTTACAGGGGCAACGAGGACATTCAGTACTTC
TRBV15	TRBD1	16	.	TRBJ2-1	CATSRAGGEGNNEQFF	TGTGCCACCAGCAGAGCAGGGGGCGAGGGGAACAATGAGCAGTTCTTC
TRBV9	.	12	.	TRBJ2-1	CASSAQGNEQFF	TGTGCCAGCAGCGCCCAGGGCAATGAGCAGTTCTTC
TRBV4-3	TRBD1	16	.	TRBJ1-2	CASSQEDRTGGGGYTF	TGCGCCAGCAGCCAAGAAGACAGGACAGGGGGCGGTGGCTACACCTTC
TRBV6-5	.	11	once	TRBJ2-7	CASSYARMQYF	TGTGCCAGCAGTTACGCGCGTATGCAGTACTTC
TRBV27	TRBD1	14	.	TRBJ1-2	CASSLRTGEYGYTF	TGTGCCAGCAGTTTACGGACAGGGGAGTATGGCTACACCTTC
TRBV4-3	TRBD2	17	.	TRBJ2-1	CASSQRIAGGPQNEQFF	TGCGCCAGCAGCCAACGTATAGCGGGGGGGCCTCAGAATGAGCAGTTCTTC
TRBV11-1	.	14	.	TRBJ1-1	CASSPGTGDTEAFF	TGTGCCAGCAGCCCAGGGACGGGAGACACTGAAGCTTTCTTT
TRBV5-4	TRBD1	16	.	TRBJ1-2	CASSPPGQGAIYGYTF	TGTGCCAGCAGCCCTCCGGGACAGGGGGCGATCTATGGCTACACCTTC
TRBV2	.	12	.	TRBJ1-2	CANSRTNRGYTF	TGTGCCAACTCCCGGACTAACCGTGGCTACACCTTC
TRBV6-4	.	14	.	TRBJ2-3	CASSASDFADTQYF	TGTGCCAGCAGTGCCTCGGACTTCGCAGATACGCAGTATTTT
TRBV6-5	.	12	.	TRBJ2-7	CASRGVGSEQYF	TGTGCCAGCAGGGGAGTGGGCAGCGAGCAGTACTTC
TRBV28	TRBD1	16	.	TRBJ1-1	CAISDRVKLTGTEAFF	TGTGCCATCAGCGACAGGGTCAAACTTACGGGGACTGAAGCTTTCTTT
TRBV4-3	.	13	.	TRBJ2-1	CASSQDLANEQFF	TGCGCCAGCAGCCAGGACCTAGCGAATGAGCAGTTCTTC
TRBV7-6	TRBD1	18	.	TRBJ1-4	CASRTGTGSFRANEKLFF	TGTGCCAGCAGAACGGGGACAGGGAGTTTTCGGGCTAATGAAAAACTGTTTTTT
TRBV6-5	TRBD1	15	.	TRBJ1-5	CASSTQGAGNQPQHF	TGTGCCAGCAGTACCCAGGGGGCTGGGAATCAGCCCCAGCATTTT
TRBV5-5	.	14	.	TRBJ2-7	CASSLETGYGEQYF	TGTGCCAGCAGCTTGGAAACAGGGTACGGCGAGCAGTACTTC
TRBV7-3	TRBD2	15	.	TRBJ2-2	CASSELLAGTGELFF	TGTGCCAGCAGCGAATTACTAGCGGGCACCGGGGAGCTGTTTTTT
TRBV28	.	14	.	TRBJ1-3	CASSSSRDSPVIYF	TGTGCCAGCAGTTCCTCCCGCGACTCGCCGGTCATATATTTT
TRBV18	.	16	few	TRBJ1-2	CASSPTPSHSGYGYTF	TGTGCCAGCTCACCGACCCCTTCCCACAGTGGCTATGGCTACACCTTC
TRBV14	.	15	few	TRBJ1-1	CASSRTMEGHTEAFF	TGTGCCAGCAGCCGTACTATGGAGGGCCACACTGAAGCTTTCTTT
TRBV14	.	15	.	TRBJ2-5	CASSHRIGLQETQYF	TGTGCCAGCAGCCACCGAATCGGACTGCAAGAGACCCAGTACTTC
TRBV6-5	.	15	.	TRBJ2-7	CASSRRGTAPYEQYF	TGTGCCAGCAGCCGACGCGGGACTGCTCCCTACGAGCAGTACTTC
TRBV6-5	TRBD1	14	.	TRBJ1-2	CASSYSGQGLGYTF	TGTGCCAGCAGTTACTCAGGACAGGGACTGGGCTACACCTTC
TRBV10-3	.	17	.	TRBJ2-2	CAISSGAGATNTGELFF	TGTGCCATCAGCAGTGGGGCGGGGGCAACGAACACCGGGGAGCTGTTTTTT
TRBV7-9	TRBD2	16	.	TRBJ2-7	CASSPSWIAGGYEQYF	TGTGCCAGCAGCCCTTCTTGGATAGCGGGGGGCTACGAGCAGTACTTC
TRBV25-1	.	14	.	TRBJ2-2	CASSELRFFGELFF	TGTGCCAGCAGTGAACTGAGGTTTTTCGGGGAGCTGTTTTTT
TRBV4-3	TRBD1	13	.	TRBJ1-2	CASSQDRGYGYTF	TGCGCCAGCAGCCAGGACAGGGGCTATGGCTACACCTTC
TRBV4-2	TRBD1	15	.	TRBJ1-5	CASSHTPGQLQPQHF	TGTGCCAGCAGCCACACCCCGGGACAGTTGCAGCCCCAGCATTTT
TRBV28	TRBD1	15	.	TRBJ1-3	CASSYRGLSGNTIYF	TGTGCCAGCAGTTACAGGGGCTTGTCTGGAAACACCATATATTTT
TRBV4-1	TRBD1	15	.	TRBJ2-7	CASSQDRQGAYEQYF	TGCGCCAGCAGCCAAGATCGACAGGGGGCCTACGAGCAGTACTTC
TRBV7-2	.	15	.	TRBJ2-3	CASSLGLPSADTQYF	TGTGCCAGCAGCTTAGGACTACCGTCCGCAGATACGCAGTATTTT
TRBV7-3	TRBD1	15	.	TRBJ1-5	CASSPGQGASQPQHF	TGTGCCAGCAGTCCGGGACAGGGGGCCTCACAGCCCCAGCATTTT
TRBV4-2	.	15	once	TRBJ2-5	CASSQVLVGGETQYF	TGTGCCAGCAGCCAAGTTTTGGTTGGCGGGGAGACCCAGTACTTC
TRBV11-2	TRBD1	14	few	TRBJ1-2	CASSFRTGKDGYTF	TGTGCCAGCAGCTTCAGGACAGGGAAGGATGGCTACACCTTC
TRBV6-5	.	11	.	TRBJ2-1	CASSRGHEQFF	TGTGCCTCCTCCCGGGGTCACGAGCAGTTCTTC
TRBV7-3	TRBD1	15	.	TRBJ1-2	CASSVTGTGDYGYTF	TGTGCCAGCAGCGTCACAGGGACAGGAGACTATGGCTACACCTTC
TRBV2	TRBD1	16	.	TRBJ1-2	CASSYSAGTGGPGYTF	TGTGCCAGCAGTTATTCTGCCGGGACAGGGGGCCCTGGCTACACCTTC
TRBV28	.	14	few	TRBJ1-2	CASSLGTTNYGYTF	TGTGCCAGCAGTTTAGGGACAACTAACTATGGCTACACCTTC
TRBV15	.	12	.	TRBJ1-5	CATSRVNQPQHF	TGTGCCACCAGCAGAGTAAATCAGCCCCAGCATTTT
TRBV7-9	.	15	.	TRBJ2-7	CSSSLGLQGTYEQYF	TGTTCCAGCAGCTTAGGTTTACAGGGTACCTACGAGCAGTACTTC
TRBV4-3	.	19	.	TRBJ1-2	CASSRAGMFVAGDNYGYTF	TGCGCCAGCAGCCGCGCGGGAATGTTTGTCGCGGGAGATAACTATGGCTACACCTTC
TRBV18	TRBD1	15	once	TRBJ1-1	CASSRQGAEDTEAFF	TGTGCCAGCTCACGACAGGGGGCGGAGGACACTGAAGCTTTCTTT
TRBV4-2	.	16	.	TRBJ2-5	CASSQERGHQQETQYF	TGTGCCAGCAGCCAAGAACGGGGACACCAACAAGAGACCCAGTACTTC
TRBV28	TRBD2	15	.	TRBJ2-1	CASTLRVAGPGEQFF	TGTGCCAGCACCCTGAGGGTAGCGGGGCCAGGTGAGCAGTTCTTC
TRBV25-1	.	14	.	TRBJ1-1	CASSEFGQGTEAFF	TGTGCCAGCAGTGAATTTGGGCAGGGGACTGAAGCTTTCTTT
TRBV5-4	.	16	once	TRBJ2-2	CASSSAADRNTGELFF	TGTGCCAGCAGCTCGGCAGCAGACAGGAACACCGGGGAGCTGTTTTTT
TRBV27	.	14	.	TRBJ1-5	CASSLRDYNQPQHF	TGTGCCAGCAGTCTCCGGGACTACAATCAGCCCCAGCATTTT
TRBV10-3	.	12	.	TRBJ2-3	CAISLSTDTQYF	TGTGCCATCAGCCTTAGCACAGATACGCAGTATTTT
TRBV5-1	.	15	few	TRBJ2-6	CASRLGSSGANVLTF	TGCGCCAGCCGACTGGGGAGCTCTGGGGCCAACGTCCTGACTTTC
TRBV11-2	.	14	.	TRBJ1-2	CASRPGGTFYGYTF	TGTGCCAGCAGGCCGGGGGGGACTTTCTATGGCTACACCTTC